The 22 T cell receptor beta chains listed next were all sequenced from one sample in a study of T cell changes during pregnancy in multiple sclerosis. Assay used: immunoSEQ multiplex PCR; TCRdb lists only in-frame clones, some missing. The profile covers approximately 40,000 clones, with about 90% appearing a single time and less than 0.8% taken by the ten largest. The material sequenced was CD4+ T cells from peripheral blood mononuclear cells, taken before pregnancy. These receptors originate from a female donor with multiple sclerosis, enrolled in a pregnancy study.

The rearrangement joins TRBV19 to TRBJ2-1, with TRBD2 as a possible D gene (7 bases). Trimming pared 6 bases from V and 7 bases from J, leaving 19 bases between. The V gene's germline CDR1 is LNHDA and CDR2 SQIVND (reference sequence). This CDR3 contains 15 residues. CDR3 region: CASRSGGYVKNEQFF. The CDR3 region has the DNA TGTGCCAGTAGATCGGGGGGCTACGTGAAGAATGAGCAGTTCTTC.

The chain joins TRBV15 to TRBJ2-1; 10 nucleotides align to TRBD2. Germline trimming cut 1 base from V and 3 bases from J; bases unmatched to any gene: 3. Germline V lookup: CDR1 LNHNV, CDR2 YYDKDF (reference sequence). The length of the CDR3 is 16 residues. The CDR3 bases are TGTGCCACCAGCAGAGTCCCTAGCGGGAGCTACAATGAGCAGTTCTTC. As protein: CATSRVPSGSYNEQFF.

This chain joins TRBV19 and TRBJ1-1; the D gene is possibly TRBD1 (5 bases). Germline values: CDR1 LNHDA, CDR2 SQIVND (reference sequence). The CDR3 is 14 residues long. The V gene lost 3 bases and the J gene lost 6 bases, with 14 bases spanning the gap. The CDR3 region has the DNA TGTGCCAGTAGTATTAATCAGGGTTCAGCTGAAGCTTTCTTT. It specifies CASSINQGSAEAFF.

The chain links TRBV7-6 to TRBJ2-7, with D tentatively TRBD1 (7 bases). V was clipped by 4 bases and J by 4 bases, with 17 bases between them. This CDR3 is 15 amino acids long. Germline-derived CDR1 and CDR2 are SGHVS and FNYEAQ. The CDR3, as DNA: TGTGCCAGCAGCTCTCAGACAGGGACTGTGTACGAGCAGTACTTC. It encodes CASSSQTGTVYEQYF.

As DNA, the CDR3 is TGTGCCAGCAGGAGGATCCAGACCGGAGGCTCTGAAGCTTTCTTT. It specifies CASRRIQTGGSEAFF. J is TRBJ1-1 and V is TRBV6-6; no firm D call. The CDR3 contains 15 residues. Germline V gene sequence: CDR1 MNHNY, CDR2 SVGAGI (reference sequence). V lost 6 bases and J lost 6, with 20 bases in between.

The table lists this clone with a few counts. This chain connects TRBV5-6 to TRBJ2-2, with D hard to call. V lost 3 bases and J 1 base, leaving 10 bases between the germline ends. This CDR3 contains 15 residues. Per germline, CDR1 SGHDT and CDR2 YYEEEE. CDR3: CASSSVTRNTGELFF. In DNA form, the CDR3 reads TGTGCCAGCAGCTCAGTTACACGGAACACCGGGGAGCTGTTTTTT.

The rearrangement uses TRBV28 and TRBJ1-2; TRBD1 is a possible D gene (5 bases). The CDR3 length is 14 residues. Germline CDR1 and CDR2: MDHEN and SYDVKM. V gave up 5 bases and J gave up 4 bases, with 14 bases separating them. As DNA, the CDR3 is TGTGCCAGCAGTGGGGGGGACCGCTTCTATGGCTACACCTTC. This translates into CASSGGDRFYGYTF.

The chain couples TRBV29-1 to TRBJ1-4; D unresolved. The CDR3 loop spans 12 amino acids. The V end lost 4 bases, the J end lost 4 bases, and 7 bases lay between the germline ends. Germline-derived CDR1 and CDR2 are SQVTM and ANQGSEA. The CDR3 DNA sequence: TGCAGCGTTGGACGGGTTAATGAAAAACTGTTTTTT. Its protein product is CSVGRVNEKLFF.

This clone was picked up a small number of times. The chain combines TRBV2 with TRBJ1-1; unclear D gene. CDR3 length equals 13 residues. V lost 1 base, J lost 3 bases, and 6 bases lay in between. Germline V gene sequence: CDR1 SNHLY, CDR2 FYNNEI. CDR3 residues: CASSEGEYTEAFF. In nucleotides, the CDR3 is TGTGCCAGCAGTGAAGGAGAATACACTGAAGCTTTCTTT.

J is TRBJ1-1 and V is TRBV9; TRBD1 might be the D (5 bases). The V end lost 3 bases, the J end lost 5 bases, and 17 bases lay between the germline ends. The germline V gene encodes CDR1 SGDLS and CDR2 YYNGEE. The CDR3 contains 15 residues. CDR3 loop: CASSAGSLGQTEAFF. The CDR3, as DNA: TGTGCCAGCAGCGCAGGTTCGTTGGGGCAGACTGAAGCTTTCTTT.

The V gene is TRBV5-6, the J gene TRBJ1-6; TRBD1 matches at 7 bases. CDR3 length: 16 amino acids. Germline CDR1 SGHDT, CDR2 YYEEEE. The trim removed 4 bases at V and 7 bases at J, leaving 11 bases unmatched. The CDR3 loop reads CASSILPGQQNSPLHF. Here the CDR3 DNA reads TGTGCCAGCAGCATCTTACCGGGACAGCAAAATTCACCCCTCCACTTT.

This clone has a single count. The chain couples TRBV7-2 to TRBJ2-7; D remains unclear. The CDR3 covers 11 residues. CDR1 and CDR2 from the germline V gene are SGHTA and FQGNSA. V shed 3 bases and J shed 5 bases, with 5 bases lying between them. The CDR3 loop reads CASSFRDEQYF. Written as DNA, the CDR3 is TGTGCCAGCAGCTTTAGAGACGAGCAGTACTTC.

The chain combines TRBV19 with TRBJ2-1; 7 bases fit TRBD1. Per germline, CDR1 LNHDA and CDR2 SQIVND (reference sequence). V dropped 9 bases and J dropped 2; count of bases not matched to a gene: 10. CDR3 length: 15 amino acids. The chain's CDR3 is CASTPGTAPYNEQFF. CDR3 nucleotide sequence: TGTGCCAGCACCCCCGGGACAGCACCCTACAATGAGCAGTTCTTC.

The rearrangement joins TRBV4-1 to TRBJ2-2; no definite D call. The germline gives CDR1 MGHRA, CDR2 YSYEKL. The V end was cut by 3 bases, the J end by 5 bases, with 7 bases between. This CDR3 region has 13 residues. CDR3 sequence reads: CASSHFRTGELFF. In DNA, the CDR3 is TGCGCCAGCAGCCATTTTAGAACCGGGGAGCTGTTTTTT.

The genes are TRBV11-3 and TRBJ2-1; TRBD2 might be the D (6 bases). Trimming took 2 bases from V and 10 from J, leaving 18 bases between them. Germline loops: CDR1 SGHNT, CDR2 YENEEA. This CDR3 contains 15 residues. CDR3 bases: TGTGCCAGCAGCTTAAGCGGGTTGCGAGCCCAGGAGCAGTTCTTC. This sequence encodes CASSLSGLRAQEQFF. The full variable domain, completed using reference TRBV11-3 and TRBJ2-1, is EAGVVQSPRYKIIEKKQPVAFWCNPISGHNTLYWYLQNLGQGPELLIRYENEEAVDDSQLPKDRFSAERLKGVDSTLKIQPAELGDSAVYLCASSLSGLRAQEQFFGPGTRLTVL.

The chain employs TRBV16 and TRBJ1-4; no clear D. CDR3 length: 13 amino acids. Germline-derived CDR1 and CDR2 are KGHSY and FQNENV. Trimming stripped 6 bases from V and 8 bases from J, with 13 bases between. The CDR3 sequence: CASSSDSEEKLFF. The DNA of the CDR3 is TGTGCCAGCAGTTCGGACTCAGAAGAAAAACTGTTTTTT.

The V and J genes are TRBV5-4 and TRBJ2-1; possible D gene TRBD2, 5 bases. V lost 4 bases and J lost 9, with 17 bases in between. CDR1 and CDR2 from the germline V gene are SGHNT and YYREEE (reference sequence). The length of the CDR3 is 14 residues. The CDR3: CASSIPLPSGEQFF. The CDR3 DNA is TGTGCCAGCAGCATACCTCTCCCGAGCGGTGAGCAGTTCTTC.

The count of this clone is one. The germline gene is not matched at one end of the junction; a read error may be the cause. V gene TRBV2 combines with J gene TRBJ2-1; D gene ambiguous. Germline V gene data show CDR1 as SNHLY and CDR2 as FYNNEI. The CDR3 runs to 10 residues. This chain's CDR3 is CASRVNREIF. CDR3 sequence (DNA): TGTGCCAGCAGGGTTAACAGAGAGATCTTC.

The CDR3 region has the DNA TGTGCCAGCAGTGATTTTGTAGCCGAAGAGACCCAGTACTTC. Translated, it gives CASSDFVAEETQYF. The chain recombines TRBV25-1 with TRBJ2-5; D unresolved. The CDR3 is 14 residues long. V was shortened by 3 bases and J by 3 bases, with 11 bases between the two germline ends. In germline, CDR1 is MGHDK, CDR2 SYGVNS.

V gene TRBV11-2 combines with J gene TRBJ1-1; perhaps TRBD1 as D (6 bases). Germline V gene lookup returns CDR1 SGHAT and CDR2 FQNNGV. The CDR3 contains 14 residues. V was trimmed by 6 bases and J by 4 bases, leaving 15 bases between them. The CDR3 DNA reads TGTGCCAGCAGGGTCTCAGGGGTTGGCACTGAAGCTTTCTTT. Translating gives CASRVSGVGTEAFF. Using reference TRBV11-2 and TRBJ1-1 for the parts outside the CDR3, the full variable domain is EAGVAQSPRYKIIEKRQSVAFWCNPISGHATLYWYQQILGQGPKLLIQFQNNGVVDDSQLPKDRFSAERLKGVDSTLKIQPAKLEDSAVYLCASRVSGVGTEAFFGQGTRLTVV.

The count of this clone is one. The chain combines TRBV5-1 with TRBJ2-1; the match to TRBD2 covers 8 bases. The CDR3 extends over 16 amino acids. Germline CDR1 is SGHRS and CDR2 is YFSETQ. Unmatched junction bases numbered 8, after V lost 2 bases and J lost 4 bases. CDR3 protein: CASSFIAGTSYNEQFF. The CDR3 DNA reads as TGCGCCAGCAGCTTCATAGCGGGAACCTCGTACAATGAGCAGTTCTTC.

This clone has just a few counts. The V gene is TRBV30, the J gene TRBJ1-1, with D uncertain. This CDR3 comprises 11 residues. The V end lost 6 bases, the J end lost 1 base, and 6 bases lay between the germline ends. Germline lookup yields CDR1 GTSNPN and CDR2 SVGIG (reference sequence). CDR3 residues: CACERNTEAFF. The DNA for the CDR3 is TGTGCCTGTGAGCGGAACACTGAAGCTTTCTTT.